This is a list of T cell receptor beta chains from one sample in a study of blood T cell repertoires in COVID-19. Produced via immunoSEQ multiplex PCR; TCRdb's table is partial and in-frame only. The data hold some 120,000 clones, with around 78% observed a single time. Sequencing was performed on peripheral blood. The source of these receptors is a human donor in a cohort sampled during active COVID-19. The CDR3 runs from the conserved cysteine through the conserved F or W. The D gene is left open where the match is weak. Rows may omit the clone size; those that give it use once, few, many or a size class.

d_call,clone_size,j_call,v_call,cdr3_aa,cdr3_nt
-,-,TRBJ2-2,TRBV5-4,CASSLAAGNTGELFF,TGTGCCAGCAGCTTGGCGGCAGGAAACACCGGGGAGCTGTTTTTT
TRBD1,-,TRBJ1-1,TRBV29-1,CSVRQGGNTEAFF,TGCAGCGTTCGACAGGGGGGGAACACTGAAGCTTTCTTT
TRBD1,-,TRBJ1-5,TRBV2,CASDRDRSNQPQHF,TGTGCCAGTGACAGGGATAGGAGCAATCAGCCCCAGCATTTT
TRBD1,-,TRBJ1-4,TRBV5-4,CASSSTRDRVSEKLFF,TGTGCCAGCAGCTCCACACGGGACAGGGTTAGTGAAAAACTGTTTTTT
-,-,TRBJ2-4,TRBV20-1,CSAGDTIQYF,TGCAGTGCGGGGGACACGATTCAGTACTTC
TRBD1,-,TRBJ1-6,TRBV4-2,CASSQTTGQGTSPLHF,TGTGCCAGCAGCCAAACAACCGGACAGGGTACTTCACCCCTCCACTTT
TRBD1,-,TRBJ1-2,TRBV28,CASSLRDRVSGYTF,TGTGCCAGCAGTTTAAGGGACAGGGTGAGTGGCTACACCTTC
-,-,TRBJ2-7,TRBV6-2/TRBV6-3,CASSYRPRQFYEQYF,TGTGCCAGCAGTTATAGGCCCAGACAGTTCTACGAGCAGTACTTC
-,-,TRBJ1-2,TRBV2,CASSDGTNYGYTF,TGTGCCAGCAGTGACGGGACTAACTATGGCTACACCTTC
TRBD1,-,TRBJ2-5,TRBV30,CAWSYGDREFSQETQYF,TGTGCCTGGTCTTACGGGGACAGGGAGTTTAGCCAAGAGACCCAGTACTTC
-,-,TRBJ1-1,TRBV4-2,CASSQDLRVNTEAFF,TGTGCCAGCAGCCAAGACTTGAGGGTGAACACTGAAGCTTTCTTT
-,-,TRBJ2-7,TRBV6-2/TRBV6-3,CASSARGIRPGYEQYF,TGTGCCAGCAGTGCGAGGGGGATTAGACCTGGCTACGAGCAGTACTTC
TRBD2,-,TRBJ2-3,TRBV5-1,CASSPLAGFSDTQYF,TGCGCCAGCAGCCCACTAGCGGGATTTTCCGATACGCAGTATTTT
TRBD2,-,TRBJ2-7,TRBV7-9,CASSFGLAGYEQYF,TGTGCCAGCAGCTTCGGGCTAGCGGGCTACGAGCAGTACTTC
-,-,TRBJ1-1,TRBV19,CASRGGPKMNTEAFF,TGTGCCAGTAGGGGGGGGCCGAAGATGAACACTGAAGCTTTCTTT
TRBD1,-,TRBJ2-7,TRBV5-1,CASSSRGDRGYEQYF,TGCGCCAGCAGCTCCAGGGGGGACAGGGGCTACGAGCAGTACTTC
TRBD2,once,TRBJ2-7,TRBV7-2,CASRQGGGWTYEQYF,TGTGCCAGCAGACAAGGCGGGGGGTGGACCTACGAGCAGTACTTC
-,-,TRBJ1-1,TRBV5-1,CASRAGANTEAFF,TGCGCCAGCAGGGCAGGCGCTAACACTGAAGCTTTCTTT
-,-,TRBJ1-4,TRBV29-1,CSVEVGAYNSNEKLFF,TGCAGCGTTGAGGTGGGGGCCTACAATTCTAATGAAAAACTGTTTTTT
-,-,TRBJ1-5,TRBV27,CASSLAGPRYQPQHF,TGTGCCAGCAGTTTAGCCGGCCCTAGGTATCAGCCCCAGCATTTT
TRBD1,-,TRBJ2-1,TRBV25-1,CASRDRGLGFYNEQFF,TGTGCCAGCAGAGACAGGGGGCTAGGGTTTTACAATGAGCAGTTCTTC
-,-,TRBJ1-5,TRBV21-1,CARQTGGGNQPQHF,TGTGCCAGGCAAACCGGGGGAGGCAATCAGCCCCAGCATTTT
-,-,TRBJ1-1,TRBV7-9,CASSLGAANTEAFF,TGTGCCAGCAGCTTAGGGGCAGCTAACACTGAAGCTTTCTTT
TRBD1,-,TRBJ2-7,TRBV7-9,CASSLAQGANYEQYF,TGTGCCAGCAGCTTAGCACAGGGGGCCAACTACGAGCAGTACTTC
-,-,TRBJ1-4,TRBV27,CASSLSGGTWEKLFF,TGTGCCAGCAGTTTATCAGGGGGTACGTGGGAAAAACTGTTTTTT
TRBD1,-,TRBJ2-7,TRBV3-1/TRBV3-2,CASSPAGTGVLYEQYF,TGTGCCAGCAGCCCCGCCGGGACAGGGGTTTTGTACGAGCAGTACTTC
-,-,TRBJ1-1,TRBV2,CASSDRVEAFF,TGTGCCAGCAGTGACCGGGTTGAAGCTTTCTTT
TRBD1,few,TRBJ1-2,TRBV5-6,CASSLGQGIDGYTF,TGTGCCAGCAGTCTGGGACAGGGGATCGATGGCTACACCTTC
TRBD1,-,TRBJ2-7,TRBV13,CASSGPGTGNYEQYF,TGTGCCAGCAGCGGACCCGGGACAGGGAATTACGAGCAGTACTTC
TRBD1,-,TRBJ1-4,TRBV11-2,CASSFPQGATNEKLFF,TGTGCCAGCAGCTTTCCCCAGGGGGCAACTAATGAAAAACTGTTTTTT
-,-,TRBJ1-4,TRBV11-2,CASSSRVDEKLFF,TGTGCCAGCAGCTCCAGGGTGGACGAAAAACTGTTTTTT
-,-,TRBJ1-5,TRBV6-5,CASSYSAVNQPQHF,TGTGCCAGCAGTTACTCAGCCGTGAATCAGCCCCAGCATTTT
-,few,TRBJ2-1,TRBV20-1,CSASGRERQFF,TGCAGTGCATCGGGGAGAGAGAGGCAGTTCTTC
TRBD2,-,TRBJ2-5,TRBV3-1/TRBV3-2,CASSQGTLAGDQETQYF,TGTGCCAGCAGCCAAGGTACACTAGCGGGGGACCAAGAGACCCAGTACTTC
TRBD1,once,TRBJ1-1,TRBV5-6,CASSYLDRGLTEAFF,TGTGCCAGCAGCTACTTGGACAGGGGGCTGACTGAAGCTTTCTTT